This entry features one TCR beta chain sequence. As yet, its antigen is unknown. Trimming left V 7 bases short and J 8 bases short, with 26 bases between. The CDR3 runs to 16 residues. In germline, CDR1 is ENHRY, CDR2 SYGVKD. This sample stems from a study of PD-1 blockade in classical Hodgkin lymphoma. Across the study: Treatment was intravenous nivolumab, 3 mg/kg every 2 weeks, until progression.

Here immunoSEQ multiplex PCR was the method, and the copy in TCRdb shows in-frame clones only, minus some. In the table there are around 60,000 clones, roughly nine tenths of which are singletons. Study results and limitations: Baseline diversity resembling that of newly diagnosed patients was seen in complete responders. While CD8+ TCR diversity did not rise significantly by C4D1, CD4+ TCR diversity did. Compared with healthy donors, newly diagnosed patients reportedly showed lower baseline TCR diversity.

Sample time point: cycle 4 day 1 (C4D1), after less than 7 weeks of nivolumab. The patients all showed relapse after autologous stem cell transplantation, while their brentuximab vedotin exposure varied. This chain links TRBV10-3 with TRBJ1-2; D possibly corresponds to TRBD1 (5 bases). The sample in question was peripheral blood mononuclear cells (PBMCs), obtained before the fourth cycle of nivolumab. The TCR sequence derives from a human donor with classical Hodgkin lymphoma. CDR3 residues: CAIKGTGGPGEGGYTF. The CDR3 coding sequence is TGTGCCATCAAAGGGACGGGAGGCCCTGGAGAGGGAGGCTACACCTTC.